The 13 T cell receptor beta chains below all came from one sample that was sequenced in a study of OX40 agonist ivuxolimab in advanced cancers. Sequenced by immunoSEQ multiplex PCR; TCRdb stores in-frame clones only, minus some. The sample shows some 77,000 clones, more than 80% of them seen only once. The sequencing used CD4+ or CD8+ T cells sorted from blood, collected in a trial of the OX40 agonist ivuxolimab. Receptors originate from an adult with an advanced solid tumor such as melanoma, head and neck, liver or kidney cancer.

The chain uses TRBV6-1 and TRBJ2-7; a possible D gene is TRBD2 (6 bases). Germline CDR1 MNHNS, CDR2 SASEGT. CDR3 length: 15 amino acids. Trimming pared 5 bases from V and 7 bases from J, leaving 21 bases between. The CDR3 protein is CASSQGSGPPVEQYF. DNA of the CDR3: TGTGCCAGCAGTCAGGGAAGCGGGCCCCCGGTGGAGCAGTACTTC.

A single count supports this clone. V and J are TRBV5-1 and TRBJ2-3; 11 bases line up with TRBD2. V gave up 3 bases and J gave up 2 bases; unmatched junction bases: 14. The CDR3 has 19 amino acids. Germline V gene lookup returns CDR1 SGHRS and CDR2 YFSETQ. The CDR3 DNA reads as TGCGCCAGCAGCTCGTGGAACGTAATAGCGGGGGGGTTCACAGATACGCAGTATTTT. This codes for CASSSWNVIAGGFTDTQYF.

The CDR3 region is CASWIRGSGNTIYF. In DNA form, the CDR3 reads TGTGCCAGCTGGATACGGGGCTCTGGAAACACCATATATTTT. The V and J genes are TRBV28 and TRBJ1-3, with D hard to call. Trimming stripped 8 bases from V and 0 bases from J, with 11 bases between. The length of the CDR3 is 14 residues. Germline assignment: CDR1 MDHEN and CDR2 SYDVKM. Drawing the rest from reference TRBV28 and TRBJ1-3, the complete variable domain is DVKVTQSSRYLVKRTGEKVFLECVQDMDHENMFWYRQDPGLGLRLIYFSYDVKMKEKGDIPEGYSVSREKKERFSLILESASTNQTSMYLCASWIRGSGNTIYFGEGSWLTVV.

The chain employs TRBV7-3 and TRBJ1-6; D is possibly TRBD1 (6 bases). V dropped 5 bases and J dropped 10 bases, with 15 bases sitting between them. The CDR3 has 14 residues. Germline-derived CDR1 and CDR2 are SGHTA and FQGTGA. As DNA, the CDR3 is TGTGCCAGCAGCCCGGACGCTAGGGGGTCACCCCTCCACTTT. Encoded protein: CASSPDARGSPLHF.

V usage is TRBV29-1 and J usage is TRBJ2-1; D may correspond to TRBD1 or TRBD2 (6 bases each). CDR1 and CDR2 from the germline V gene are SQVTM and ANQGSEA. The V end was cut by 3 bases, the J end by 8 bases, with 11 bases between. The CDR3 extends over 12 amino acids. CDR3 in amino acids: CSVETGADEQFF. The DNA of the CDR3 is TGCAGCGTTGAGACGGGGGCGGATGAGCAGTTCTTC.

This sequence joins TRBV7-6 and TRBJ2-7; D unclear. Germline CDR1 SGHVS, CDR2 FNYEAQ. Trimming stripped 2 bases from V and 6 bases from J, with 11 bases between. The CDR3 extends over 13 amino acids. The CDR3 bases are TGTGCCAGCAGCTTAAGGGAACGCGGCGAGCAGTACTTC. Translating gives CASSLRERGEQYF.

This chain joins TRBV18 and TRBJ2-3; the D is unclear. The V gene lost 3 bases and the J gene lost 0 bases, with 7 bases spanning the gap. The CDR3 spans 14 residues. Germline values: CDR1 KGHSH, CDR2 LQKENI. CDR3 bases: TGTGCCAGCTCACCTCTACCTAGCACAGATACGCAGTATTTT. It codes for CASSPLPSTDTQYF.

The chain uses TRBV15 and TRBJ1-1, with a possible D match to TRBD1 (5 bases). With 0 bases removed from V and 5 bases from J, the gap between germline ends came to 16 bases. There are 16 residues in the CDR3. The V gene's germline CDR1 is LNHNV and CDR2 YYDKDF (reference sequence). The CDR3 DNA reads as TGTGCCACCAGCAGAGATAGGTGGAGGGGCGGGACTGAAGCTTTCTTT. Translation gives CATSRDRWRGGTEAFF. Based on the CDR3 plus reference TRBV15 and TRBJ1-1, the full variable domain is DAMVIQNPRYQVTQFGKPVTLSCSQTLNHNVMYWYQQKSSQAPKLLFHYYDKDFNNEADTPDNFQSRRPNTSFCFLDIRSPGLGDTAMYLCATSRDRWRGGTEAFFGQGTRLTVV.

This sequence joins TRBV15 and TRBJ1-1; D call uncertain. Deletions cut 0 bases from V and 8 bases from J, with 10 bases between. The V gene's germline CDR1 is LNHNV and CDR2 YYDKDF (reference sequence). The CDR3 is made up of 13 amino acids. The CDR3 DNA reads TGTGCCACCAGCAGAGATGTCCTGGGGGAAGCTTTCTTT. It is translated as CATSRDVLGEAFF.

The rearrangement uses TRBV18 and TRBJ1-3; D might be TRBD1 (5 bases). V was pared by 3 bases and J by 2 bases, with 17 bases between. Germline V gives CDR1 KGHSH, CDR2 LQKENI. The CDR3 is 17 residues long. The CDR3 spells CASSPELPGNAGNTIYF. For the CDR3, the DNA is TGTGCCAGCTCACCGGAGCTCCCAGGGAACGCTGGAAACACCATATATTTT.

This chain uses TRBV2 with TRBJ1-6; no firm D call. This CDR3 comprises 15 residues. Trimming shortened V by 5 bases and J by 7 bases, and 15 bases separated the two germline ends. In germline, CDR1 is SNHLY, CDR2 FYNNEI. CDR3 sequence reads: CASSFLEGSNSPLHF. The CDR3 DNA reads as TGTGCCAGCAGTTTTTTGGAGGGATCAAATTCACCCCTCCACTTT.

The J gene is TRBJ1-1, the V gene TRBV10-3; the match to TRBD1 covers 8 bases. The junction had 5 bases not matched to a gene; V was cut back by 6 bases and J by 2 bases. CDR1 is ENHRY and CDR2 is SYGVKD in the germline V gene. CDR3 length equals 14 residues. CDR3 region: CAISLQGGNTEAFF. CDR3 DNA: TGTGCCATCAGCCTACAGGGGGGAAACACTGAAGCTTTCTTT.

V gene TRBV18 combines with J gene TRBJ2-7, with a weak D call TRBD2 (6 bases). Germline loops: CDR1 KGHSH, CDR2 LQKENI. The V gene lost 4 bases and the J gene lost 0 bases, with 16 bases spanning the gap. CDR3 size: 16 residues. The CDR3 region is CASSLDSGGGSYEQYF. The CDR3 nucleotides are TGTGCCAGCTCACTAGACTCCGGGGGTGGCTCCTACGAGCAGTACTTC.